This TCR beta chain originates from a study of technical replicates of blood from a few donors. Some clones are missing from TCRdb's copy, which holds only in-frame ones; the method was immunoSEQ multiplex PCR. Among 40,000 to 55,000 clones, approximately 95% were seen once, and the ten largest hold 0.35% to 0.45%. This clone was seen a single time. The CDR3 is made up of 14 amino acids. Germline V gene lookup returns CDR1 LGHNA and CDR2 YSLEER. V lost 1 base to trimming and J lost 12 bases; unmatched junction nucleotides: 8. The sequence was obtained from a human donor in good health. The chain recombines TRBV4-3 with TRBJ2-1, with 8 bases fitting TRBD2. Material for sequencing was T cells isolated from PBMCs. CDR3 DNA: TGCGCCAGCAGCCAAGCCCTAGCGGGTAACCGGCAGTTCTTC. Protein: CASSQALAGNRQFF.